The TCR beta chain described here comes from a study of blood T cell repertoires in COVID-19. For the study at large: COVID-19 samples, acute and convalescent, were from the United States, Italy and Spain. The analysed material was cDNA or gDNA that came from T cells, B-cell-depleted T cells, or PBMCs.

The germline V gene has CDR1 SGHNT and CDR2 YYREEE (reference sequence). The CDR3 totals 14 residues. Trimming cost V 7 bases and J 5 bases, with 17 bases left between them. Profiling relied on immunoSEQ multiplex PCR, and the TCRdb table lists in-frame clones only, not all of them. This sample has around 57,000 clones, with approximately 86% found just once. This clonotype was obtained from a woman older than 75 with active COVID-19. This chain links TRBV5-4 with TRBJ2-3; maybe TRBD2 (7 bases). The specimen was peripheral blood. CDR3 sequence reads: CASSLGGPRDTQYF. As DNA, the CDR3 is TGTGCCAGCTCTCTCGGGGGGCCAAGAGATACGCAGTATTTT.